One and the same sample provided the 24 T cell receptor beta chains below, sequenced in a study of CD8 T cells in ankylosing spondylitis. TCRdb independently ran MiXCR on the 5' RACE reads; one entry per CDR3 protein. The sample includes 290,000 or so distinct CDR3 sequences, about 20% of them seen just once. Sequencing input: blood, either unsorted or a sorted T cell fraction (not recorded which). The origin of the receptors is a female donor with ankylosing spondylitis or in good health (not recorded which).

The chain carries TRBV6-6 and TRBJ1-1, with D unclear. Trimming shortened V by 10 bases and J by 5 bases, and 14 bases separated the two germline ends. CDR1 and CDR2 (germline): MNHNY, SVGAGI (reference sequence). CDR3 size: 12 residues. The CDR3 nucleotides are TGTGCCACTTCCGCGGGTGGGACTGAAGCTTTCTTT. Translation: CATSAGGTEAFF.

The V call is TRBV5-6, the J call TRBJ2-7; 8 nucleotides match TRBD1. The CDR3 has 15 residues. Germline CDR1 SGHDT, CDR2 YYEEEE. The V gene end was trimmed by 4 bases and the J gene end by 1 base; junction bases not matched to a gene: 7. The CDR3 region is CASSDTGTGSYEQYF. The CDR3 DNA sequence: TGTGCCAGCAGCGATACCGGGACAGGATCCTACGAGCAGTACTTC. Using reference TRBV5-6 and TRBJ2-7 for the parts outside the CDR3, the full variable domain is DAGVTQSPTHLIKTRGQQVTLRCSPKSGHDTVSWYQQALGQGPQFIFQYYEEEERQRGNFPDRFSGHQFPNYSSELNVNALLLGDSALYLCASSDTGTGSYEQYFGPGTRLTVT.

This clonotype was found a few times. The chain joins TRBV10-3 to TRBJ2-7; D could derive from TRBD1 or TRBD2 (7 bases each). Trimming removed 11 bases at V and 2 bases at J, with 19 bases between. This CDR3 has 14 residues. Germline CDR1 ENHRY, CDR2 SYGVKD. The CDR3: CASQGGKSAYEQYF. CDR3 in DNA: TGTGCCTCTCAGGGGGGGAAGTCTGCCTACGAGCAGTACTTC.

This clonotype was detected only a few times. The chain's CDR3 is CASTPGTPYNEQFF. The CDR3 bases are TGTGCCAGTACTCCCGGGACACCCTACAATGAGCAGTTCTTC. This chain links TRBV19 with TRBJ2-1; D possibly corresponds to TRBD1 (6 bases). V was cut by 7 bases and J by 2 bases, with 12 bases left in between. The CDR3 spans 14 residues. The germline V gene has CDR1 LNHDA and CDR2 SQIVND (reference sequence).

The chain links TRBV15 to TRBJ2-7, with D perhaps matching TRBD1 or TRBD2 (7 bases each). The CDR3 totals 15 residues. Per the germline V gene, CDR1 is LNHNV and CDR2 is YYDKDF (reference sequence). Trimming took 4 bases from V and 7 from J, leaving 20 bases between them. In DNA form, the CDR3 reads TGTGCCACCAGCAACGGCGGGGGACAGCCTGATGAGCAGTACTTC. Amino acids: CATSNGGGQPDEQYF. The full variable domain, rest sourced from reference TRBV15 and TRBJ2-7, is DAMVIQNPRYQVTQFGKPVTLSCSQTLNHNVMYWYQQKSSQAPKLLFHYYDKDFNNEADTPDNFQSRRPNTSFCFLDIRSPGLGDTAMYLCATSNGGGQPDEQYFGPGTRLTVT.

The rearrangement uses TRBV27 and TRBJ1-1, with 10 bases fitting TRBD1. The CDR3 sequence is 12 residues long. Germline-derived CDR1 and CDR2 are MNHEY and SMNVEV (reference sequence). DNA of the CDR3: TGTGGGACAGGGGGTATGAACACTGAAGCTTTCTTT. It is translated as CGTGGMNTEAFF.

The J gene is TRBJ2-3, the V gene TRBV12-3 or TRBV12-4, with D unresolved. CDR3 length: 12 amino acids. V was pared by 6 bases and J by 4 bases, with 8 bases between. CDR3 sequence (DNA): TGTGCCAGCAGCCGTCCGTCAGATACGCAGTATTTT. Translation: CASSRPSDTQYF.

In its sample, this clonotype was seen many times. The J gene is TRBJ2-1, the V gene TRBV6-5, with D possibly TRBD1 on 6 matching bases. This CDR3 region has 14 residues. The V end lost 0 bases, the J end lost 5 bases, and 8 bases lay between the germline ends. Germline lookup yields CDR1 MNHEY and CDR2 SVGAGI. DNA of the CDR3: TGTGCCAGCAGTTACTCGGGGGACAACAATGAGCAGTTCTTC. Translated, it gives CASSYSGDNNEQFF.

This clonotype was counted between two and nine times. The chain links TRBV20-1 to TRBJ2-7; tentative D call: TRBD2 (6 bases). This CDR3 has 13 amino acids. V lost 7 bases to trimming and J lost 0 bases, with 13 bases between them. Looked up from germline, CDR1 is DFQATT and CDR2 is SNEGSKA (reference sequence). CDR3 in DNA: TGCAGTGTTACTAGCCGAAGCTCCTACGAGCAGTACTTC. Protein product: CSVTSRSSYEQYF.

The chain is built from TRBV2 and TRBJ2-7, with TRBD1 matching over 8 bases. Per the germline V gene, CDR1 is SNHLY and CDR2 is FYNNEI. J gave up 6 bases and V 6 bases, and 7 bases lay outside the gene matches. This CDR3 is 13 amino acids long. CDR3 DNA sequence: TGTGCCAGCAGGGGGGACAGGATTGGCGAGCAGTACTTC. Protein product: CASRGDRIGEQYF.

This clonotype was counted at least ten times. The V and J genes are TRBV15 and TRBJ2-4, with D uncertain. V dropped 5 bases and J dropped 0 bases, with 11 bases sitting between them. The germline V gene encodes CDR1 LNHNV and CDR2 YYDKDF (reference sequence). The CDR3 length is 15 residues. The CDR3 DNA follows: TGTGCCACCAGCCCCTCTAGGGCAGCCAAAAACATTCAGTACTTC. It translates to CATSPSRAAKNIQYF.

This chain uses TRBV18 with TRBJ2-1, with D possibly being TRBD2 (5 bases). The germline V gene encodes CDR1 KGHSH and CDR2 LQKENI. CDR3 length: 13 amino acids. V lost 6 bases to trimming and J lost 7 bases, with 13 bases between them. The DNA of the CDR3 is TGTGCCAGCTCGGGAGTCTTGGGGAATGAGCAGTTCTTC. It encodes CASSGVLGNEQFF. The whole variable domain, remainder taken from reference TRBV18 and TRBJ2-1, is NAGVMQNPRHLVRRRGQEARLRCSPMKGHSHVYWYRQLPEEGLKFMVYLQKENIIDESGMPKERFSAEFPKEGPSILRIQQVVRGDSAAYFCASSGVLGNEQFFGPGTRLTVL.

The table lists this clonotype with a few counts. The V call is TRBV10-3, the J call TRBJ2-7, with D unresolved. This CDR3 has 13 amino acids. V was cut by 3 bases and J by 6 bases, with 12 bases left in between. CDR1 and CDR2 (germline): ENHRY, SYGVKD. The CDR3 loop is CAISDRKESEQYF. In nucleotides, the CDR3 is TGTGCCATCAGTGATCGAAAGGAAAGCGAGCAGTACTTC.

This clonotype appeared a single time. J is TRBJ2-7 and V is TRBV5-6; perhaps TRBD2 as D (6 bases). The CDR3 consists of 15 residues. Germline values: CDR1 SGHDT, CDR2 YYEEEE. V gave up 8 bases and J gave up 5 bases, with 23 bases separating them. The CDR3 nucleotides are TGTGCCAGTACCCGCTTTAGTGCCGGGAGCAACGAGCAGTACTTC. Translation gives CASTRFSAGSNEQYF.

On this clonotype itself: Relative to the germline gene, one junction end is altered; a read error may explain this. The rearrangement joins TRBV7-2 to TRBJ2-5; D gene uncertain. This CDR3 contains 13 residues. Germline V gene lookup returns CDR1 SGHTA and CDR2 FQGNSA. The CDR3 reads CASGFGPAKTQYF. CDR3 sequence (DNA): TGTGCCAGCGGCTTCGGTCCAGCGAAGACCCAGTACTTC.

This clonotype was recorded once. This chain uses TRBV11-2 with TRBJ2-2, with 7 bases lining up with TRBD1. V gave up 3 bases and J gave up 6 bases; unmatched junction bases: 1. This CDR3 region has 13 residues. The germline V gene has CDR1 SGHAT and CDR2 FQNNGV. Here the CDR3 DNA reads TGTGCCAGCAGCTTTACAGGGGCCGGGGAGCTGTTTTTT. Translation gives CASSFTGAGELFF.

The DNA of the CDR3 is TGTGCCAGCAGTCCCCGACAGGGGAACTATGGCTACACCTTC. The encoded protein is CASSPRQGNYGYTF. This chain joins TRBV12-3 or TRBV12-4 and TRBJ1-2; the match to TRBD1 covers 8 bases. This CDR3 is 14 amino acids long. V lost 5 bases and J lost 2; bases outside the gene matches: 4.

This clonotype turned up a few times. In DNA, the CDR3 is TGTGCCAGCAGTTTACGGCAGGGAACCATTCAGTACTTC. It codes for CASSLRQGTIQYF. The chain has TRBV12-3 or TRBV12-4 and TRBJ2-4, with D maybe TRBD1 (5 bases). The CDR3 runs to 13 residues. V dropped 2 bases and J dropped 9 bases, with 11 bases sitting between them.

The chain employs TRBV6-1 and TRBJ2-1; 7 bases align to TRBD2. This CDR3 has 14 amino acids. In germline, CDR1 is MNHNS, CDR2 SASEGT. The trim removed 8 bases at V and 6 bases at J, leaving 10 bases unmatched. The CDR3 DNA follows: TGTGCCAGCGGCCGGATAGGGACTACCAATGAGCAGTTCTTC. Translated, it gives CASGRIGTTNEQFF.

The chain uses TRBV12-3 or TRBV12-4 and TRBJ1-1; D gene unclear. Trimming stripped 8 bases from V and 11 bases from J, with 18 bases between. There are 12 residues in the CDR3. The DNA of the CDR3 is TGTGCCAGCCGCCGGTATGGGATAAGCGCTTTCTTT. Amino acid sequence: CASRRYGISAFF.

V and J are TRBV29-1 and TRBJ1-2; D unresolved. The V end was cut by 1 base, the J end by 14 bases, with 11 bases between. CDR1 is SQVTM and CDR2 is ANQGSEA in the germline V gene. This CDR3 is 10 amino acids long. In DNA form, the CDR3 reads TGCAGCGTTGAAGCACCCGTGGGGACCTTC. Encoded protein: CSVEAPVGTF.

This clonotype was found many times. The CDR3 spells CSARAGANTQYF. CDR3 nucleotides: TGCAGTGCTAGAGCGGGAGCGAATACGCAGTATTTT. This chain joins TRBV20-1 and TRBJ2-3; D is possibly TRBD2 (6 bases). CDR1 and CDR2 (germline): DFQATT, SNEGSKA (reference sequence). The CDR3 contains 12 residues. Trimming removed 1 base from V and 7 bases from J, with 9 bases in between.

This clonotype was found a few times. The chain carries TRBV12-3 or TRBV12-4 and TRBJ1-5; no definite D call. The CDR3 sequence is 13 residues long. V shed 3 bases and J shed 5 bases, with 8 bases lying between them. In nucleotides, the CDR3 is TGTGCCAGCAGTTTGTTCCTGGATCAGCCCCAGCATTTT. Translating gives CASSLFLDQPQHF.

This clonotype was counted a few times. The V and J genes are TRBV25-1 and TRBJ2-5; 10 nucleotides agree with TRBD1. Germline lookup yields CDR1 MGHDK and CDR2 SYGVNS. V trimming: 3 bases; J trimming: 1 base; junction bases outside the gene matches: 8. This CDR3 spans 17 amino acids. CDR3 in DNA: TGTGCCAGCAGTGATCCCCGGGGACAGGGGTCCCAAGAGACCCAGTACTTC. As protein: CASSDPRGQGSQETQYF. The whole variable domain, filled in from reference TRBV25-1 and TRBJ2-5, reads EADIYQTPRYLVIGTGKKITLECSQTMGHDKMYWYQQDPGMELHLIHYSYGVNSTEKGDLSSESTVSRIRTEHFPLTLESARPSHTSQYLCASSDPRGQGSQETQYFGPGTRLLVL.